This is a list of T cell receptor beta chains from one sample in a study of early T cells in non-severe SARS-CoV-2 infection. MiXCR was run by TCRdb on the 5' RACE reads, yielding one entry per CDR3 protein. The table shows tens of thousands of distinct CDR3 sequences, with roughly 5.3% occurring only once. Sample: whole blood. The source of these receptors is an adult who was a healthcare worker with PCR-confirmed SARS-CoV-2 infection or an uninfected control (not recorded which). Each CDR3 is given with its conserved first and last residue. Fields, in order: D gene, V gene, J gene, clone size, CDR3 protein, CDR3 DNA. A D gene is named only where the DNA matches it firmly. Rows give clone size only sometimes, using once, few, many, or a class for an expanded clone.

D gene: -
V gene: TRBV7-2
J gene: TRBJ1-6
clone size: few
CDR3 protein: CASSSQGAGYNSPLHF
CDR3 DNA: TGTGCCAGCAGCTCCCAAGGCGCCGGTTATAATTCACCCCTCCACTTT

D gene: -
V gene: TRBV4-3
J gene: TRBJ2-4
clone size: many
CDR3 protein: CASSQAGSANIQYF
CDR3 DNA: TGCGCCAGCAGCCAGGCAGGTTCGGCCAACATTCAGTACTTC

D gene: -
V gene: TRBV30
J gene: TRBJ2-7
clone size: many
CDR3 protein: CAWSSDMLSDEQYF
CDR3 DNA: TGTGCCTGGAGCTCGGACATGCTAAGCGACGAGCAGTACTTC

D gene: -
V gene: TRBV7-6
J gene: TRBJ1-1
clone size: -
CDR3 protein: CASSPRGTSNTEAFF
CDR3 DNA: TGTGCCAGCAGTCCCCGCGGGACCTCGAACACTGAAGCTTTCTTT

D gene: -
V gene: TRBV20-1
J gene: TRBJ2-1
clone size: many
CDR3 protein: CSARVDYPNEQFF
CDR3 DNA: TGCAGTGCTAGAGTGGACTATCCCAATGAGCAGTTCTTC

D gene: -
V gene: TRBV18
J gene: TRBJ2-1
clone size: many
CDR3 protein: CASSPYENNEQFF
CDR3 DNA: TGTGCCAGCTCACCTTACGAAAACAATGAGCAGTTCTTC

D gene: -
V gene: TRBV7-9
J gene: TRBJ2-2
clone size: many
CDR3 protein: CASSSRAGELFF
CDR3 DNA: TGTGCCAGCAGCTCCCGGGCCGGGGAGCTGTTTTTT

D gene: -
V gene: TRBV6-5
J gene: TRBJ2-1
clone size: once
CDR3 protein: CASSSLGEYNEQFF
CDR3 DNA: TGTGCCAGCAGTTCACTCGGGGAGTACAATGAGCAGTTCTTC

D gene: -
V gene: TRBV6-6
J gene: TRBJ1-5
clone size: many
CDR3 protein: CASSQSGALNQPQHF
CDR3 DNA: TGTGCCAGCAGCCAGTCGGGGGCCCTCAATCAGCCCCAGCATTTT

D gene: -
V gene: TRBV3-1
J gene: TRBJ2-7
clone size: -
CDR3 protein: CASSQVRLAGDYF
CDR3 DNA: TGTGCCAGCAGCCAAGTGCGTTTGGCAGGGGACTACTTC

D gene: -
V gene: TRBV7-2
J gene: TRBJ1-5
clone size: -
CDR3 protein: CASSAGNQPQHF
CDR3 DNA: TGTGCCAGCAGTGCCGGGAATCAGCCCCAGCATTTT

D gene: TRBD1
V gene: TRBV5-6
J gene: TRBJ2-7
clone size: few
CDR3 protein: CASSSQLAGQGAHEQYF
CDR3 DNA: TGTGCCAGCAGCTCTCAACTGGCGGGACAGGGGGCACACGAGCAGTACTTC

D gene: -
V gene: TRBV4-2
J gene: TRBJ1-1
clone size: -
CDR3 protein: CASSPPGGRDTEAFF
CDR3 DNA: TGTGCCAGCAGCCCGCCTGGGGGGCGCGATACTGAAGCTTTCTTT

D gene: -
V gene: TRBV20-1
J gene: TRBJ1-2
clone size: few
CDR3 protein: CSAPSVGGYTF
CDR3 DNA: TGCAGTGCCCCCAGTGTGGGAGGCTACACCTTC

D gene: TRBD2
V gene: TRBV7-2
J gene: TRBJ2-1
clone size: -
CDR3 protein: CASSPNAGTSGYNEQFF
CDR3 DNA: TGTGCCAGCAGCCCGAATGCCGGGACTAGCGGTTACAATGAGCAGTTCTTC

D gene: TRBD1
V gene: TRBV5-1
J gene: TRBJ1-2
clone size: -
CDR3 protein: CASSPAEGGHGYTF
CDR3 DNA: TGCGCCAGCAGCCCGGCCGAAGGGGGCCACGGCTACACCTTC

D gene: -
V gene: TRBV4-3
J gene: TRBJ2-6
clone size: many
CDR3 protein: CASSQDPGKSGANVLTF
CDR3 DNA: TGCGCCAGCAGCCAAGATCCAGGGAAGTCTGGGGCCAACGTCCTGACTTTC

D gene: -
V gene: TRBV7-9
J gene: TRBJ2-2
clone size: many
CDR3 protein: CASSLPGVGELFF
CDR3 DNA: TGTGCCAGCAGCTTACCGGGGGTCGGGGAGCTGTTTTTT

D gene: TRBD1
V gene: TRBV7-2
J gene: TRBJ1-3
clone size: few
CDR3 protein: CASSLVGQGSFLSGNTIYF
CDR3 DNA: TGTGCCAGCAGCTTAGTGGGACAGGGGTCTTTTTTGTCTGGAAACACCATATATTTT

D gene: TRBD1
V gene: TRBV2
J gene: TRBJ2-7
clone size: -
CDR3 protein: CASPRDRGKEQYF
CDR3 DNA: TGTGCCAGCCCCCGGGACAGGGGAAAGGAGCAGTACTTC

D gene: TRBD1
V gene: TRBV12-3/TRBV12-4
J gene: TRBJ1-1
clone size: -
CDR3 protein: CASSLRGLAEAFF
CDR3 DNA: TGTGCCAGCAGTCTAAGGGGGCTTGCTGAAGCTTTCTTT

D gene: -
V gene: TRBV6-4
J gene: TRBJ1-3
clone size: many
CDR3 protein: CAAGRRRPRSENTIYF
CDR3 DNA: TGTGCCGCCGGGCGAAGGCGACCGCGCTCTGAAAACACCATATATTTT

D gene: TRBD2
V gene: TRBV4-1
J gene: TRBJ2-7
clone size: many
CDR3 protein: CASSQILAGGPYEQYF
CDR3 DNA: TGCGCCAGCAGCCAAATACTAGCGGGAGGGCCCTACGAGCAGTACTTC

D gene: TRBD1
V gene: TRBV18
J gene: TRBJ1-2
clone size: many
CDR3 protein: CASSPGTGNGYTF
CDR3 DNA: TGTGCCAGCTCACCCGGGACAGGGAATGGCTACACCTTC

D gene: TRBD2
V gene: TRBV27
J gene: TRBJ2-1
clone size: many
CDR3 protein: CASSSGLAGFNEQFF
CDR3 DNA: TGTGCCAGCAGTTCGGGACTAGCGGGATTTAATGAGCAGTTCTTC

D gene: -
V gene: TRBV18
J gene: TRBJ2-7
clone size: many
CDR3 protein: CASSEVRQEQYF
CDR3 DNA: TGTGCCAGCTCGGAGGTCAGACAGGAGCAGTACTTC

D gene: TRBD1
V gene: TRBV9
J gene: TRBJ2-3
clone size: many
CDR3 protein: CASSPQVWTGPGHTDTQYF
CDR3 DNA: TGTGCCAGCAGCCCCCAAGTATGGACAGGGCCTGGGCACACAGATACGCAGTATTTT

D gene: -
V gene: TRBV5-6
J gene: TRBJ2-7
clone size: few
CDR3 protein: CASSLSGREREQYF
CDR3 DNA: TGTGCCAGCAGCTTGTCGGGCAGGGAGAGGGAGCAGTACTTC

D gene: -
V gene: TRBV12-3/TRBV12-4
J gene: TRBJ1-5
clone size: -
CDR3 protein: CASSRQNQPQHF
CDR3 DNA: TGTGCCAGCAGCAGGCAGAATCAGCCCCAGCATTTT

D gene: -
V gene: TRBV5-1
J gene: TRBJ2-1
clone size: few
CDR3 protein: CASSILPVGGGEQFF
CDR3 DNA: TGCGCCAGCAGCATTTTGCCGGTTGGGGGTGGTGAGCAGTTCTTC

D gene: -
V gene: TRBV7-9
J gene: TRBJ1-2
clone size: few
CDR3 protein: CASSLGDYGYTF
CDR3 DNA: TGTGCCAGCAGCTTAGGGGACTATGGCTACACCTTC

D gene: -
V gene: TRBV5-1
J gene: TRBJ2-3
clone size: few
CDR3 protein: CASSPVNTDTQYF
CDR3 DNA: TGCGCCAGCAGCCCCGTTAATACAGATACGCAGTATTTT

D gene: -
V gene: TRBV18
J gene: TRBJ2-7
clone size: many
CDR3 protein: CASSPSGFYEQYF
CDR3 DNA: TGTGCCAGCTCACCGTCGGGATTCTACGAGCAGTACTTC

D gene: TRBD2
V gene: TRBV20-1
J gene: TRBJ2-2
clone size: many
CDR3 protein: CSARDLAGGTGELFF
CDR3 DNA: TGCAGTGCTAGAGATCTAGCGGGAGGGACCGGGGAGCTGTTTTTT

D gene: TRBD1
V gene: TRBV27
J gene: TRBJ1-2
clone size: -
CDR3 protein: CASSLTPTGGSYGYTF
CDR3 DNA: TGTGCCAGCAGCTTGACACCTACAGGGGGCAGCTATGGCTACACCTTC

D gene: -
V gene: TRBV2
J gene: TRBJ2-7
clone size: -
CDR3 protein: CASSGGIPSSGEQYF
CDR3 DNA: TGTGCCAGCAGTGGAGGGATCCCCTCCTCTGGCGAGCAGTACTTC